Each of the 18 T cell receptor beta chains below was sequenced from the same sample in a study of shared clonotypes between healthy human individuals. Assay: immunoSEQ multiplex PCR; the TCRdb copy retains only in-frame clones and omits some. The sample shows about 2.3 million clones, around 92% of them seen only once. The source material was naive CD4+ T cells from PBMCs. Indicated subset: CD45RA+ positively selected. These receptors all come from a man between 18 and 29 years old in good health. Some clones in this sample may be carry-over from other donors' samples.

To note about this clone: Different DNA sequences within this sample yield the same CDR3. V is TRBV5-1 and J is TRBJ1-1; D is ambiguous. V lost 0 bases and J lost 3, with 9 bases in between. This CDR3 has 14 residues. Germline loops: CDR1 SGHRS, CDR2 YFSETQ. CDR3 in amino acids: CASSLGSRDTEAFF. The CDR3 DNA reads TGCGCCAGCAGCTTGGGAAGCAGAGACACTGAAGCTTTCTTT. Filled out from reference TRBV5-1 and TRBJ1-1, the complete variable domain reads KAGVTQTPRYLIKTRGQQVTLSCSPISGHRSVSWYQQTPGQGLQFLFEYFSETQRNKGNFPGRFSGRQFSNSRSEMNVSTLELGDSALYLCASSLGSRDTEAFFGQGTRLTVV.

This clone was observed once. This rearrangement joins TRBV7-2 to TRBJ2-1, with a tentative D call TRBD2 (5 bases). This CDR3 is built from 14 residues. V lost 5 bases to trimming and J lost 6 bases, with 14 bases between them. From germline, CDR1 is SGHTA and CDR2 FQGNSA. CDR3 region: CASSPRRESNEQFF. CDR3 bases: TGTGCCAGCAGCCCCCGCCGGGAATCCAATGAGCAGTTCTTC.

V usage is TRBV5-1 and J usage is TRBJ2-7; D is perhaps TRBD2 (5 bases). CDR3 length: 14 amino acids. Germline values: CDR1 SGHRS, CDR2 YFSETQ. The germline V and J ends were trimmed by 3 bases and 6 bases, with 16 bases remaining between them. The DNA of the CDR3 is TGCGCCAGCAGCTCACGGGCCCAACGGGGCGAGCAGTACTTC. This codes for CASSSRAQRGEQYF.

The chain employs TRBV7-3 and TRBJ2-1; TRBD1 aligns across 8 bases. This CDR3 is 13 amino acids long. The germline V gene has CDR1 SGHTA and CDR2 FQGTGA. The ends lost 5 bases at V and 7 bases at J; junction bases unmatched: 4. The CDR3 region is CASSTGGRNEQFF. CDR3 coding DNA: TGTGCCAGCAGCACAGGGGGAAGGAATGAGCAGTTCTTC.

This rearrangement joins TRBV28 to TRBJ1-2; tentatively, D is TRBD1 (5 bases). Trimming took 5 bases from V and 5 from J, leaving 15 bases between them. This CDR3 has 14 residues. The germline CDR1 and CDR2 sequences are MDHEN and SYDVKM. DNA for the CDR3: TGTGCCAGCAGTCCAGAACAGGAACGGTATGGCTACACCTTC. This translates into CASSPEQERYGYTF.

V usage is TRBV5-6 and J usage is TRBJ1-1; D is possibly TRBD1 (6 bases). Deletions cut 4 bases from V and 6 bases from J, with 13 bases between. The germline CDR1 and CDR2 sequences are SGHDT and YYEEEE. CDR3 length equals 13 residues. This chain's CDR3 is CASSLDRTPEAFF. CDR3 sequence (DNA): TGTGCCAGCAGCCTCGACAGGACCCCTGAAGCTTTCTTT.

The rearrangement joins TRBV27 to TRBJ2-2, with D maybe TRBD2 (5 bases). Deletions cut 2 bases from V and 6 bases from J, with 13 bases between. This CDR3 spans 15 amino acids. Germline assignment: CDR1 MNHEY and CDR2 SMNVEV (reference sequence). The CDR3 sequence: CASSLLPARAGELFF. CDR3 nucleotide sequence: TGTGCCAGCAGTTTACTACCGGCGAGGGCCGGGGAGCTGTTTTTT.

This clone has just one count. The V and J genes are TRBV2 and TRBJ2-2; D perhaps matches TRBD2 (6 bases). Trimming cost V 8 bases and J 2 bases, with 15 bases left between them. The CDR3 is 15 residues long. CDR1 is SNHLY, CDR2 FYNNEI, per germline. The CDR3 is CASYFGTPNTGELFF. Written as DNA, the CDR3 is TGTGCCAGCTATTTCGGGACTCCTAACACCGGGGAGCTGTTTTTT.

DNA of the CDR3: TGTGCCAGTAGTATAGAAGGGGGGGCTGGCTACACCTTC. This sequence encodes CASSIEGGAGYTF. V and J are TRBV19 and TRBJ1-2; D may be TRBD1 (6 bases). Germline V gene data show CDR1 as LNHDA and CDR2 as SQIVND (reference sequence). V shed 0 bases and J shed 7 bases, with 9 bases lying between them. CDR3 length: 13 residues.

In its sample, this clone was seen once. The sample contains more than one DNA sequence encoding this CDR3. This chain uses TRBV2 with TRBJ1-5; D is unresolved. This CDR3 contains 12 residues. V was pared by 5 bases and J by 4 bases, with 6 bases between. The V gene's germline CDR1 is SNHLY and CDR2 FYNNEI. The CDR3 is CASSPGNQPQHF. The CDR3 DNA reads TGTGCCAGCAGTCCGGGAAATCAGCCCCAGCATTTT.

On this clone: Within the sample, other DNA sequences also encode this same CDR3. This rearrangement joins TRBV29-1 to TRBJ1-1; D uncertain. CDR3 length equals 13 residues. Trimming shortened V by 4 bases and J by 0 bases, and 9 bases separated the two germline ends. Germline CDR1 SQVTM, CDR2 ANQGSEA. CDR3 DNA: TGCAGCGTTGCCGGGAGACTGAACACTGAAGCTTTCTTT. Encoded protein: CSVAGRLNTEAFF.

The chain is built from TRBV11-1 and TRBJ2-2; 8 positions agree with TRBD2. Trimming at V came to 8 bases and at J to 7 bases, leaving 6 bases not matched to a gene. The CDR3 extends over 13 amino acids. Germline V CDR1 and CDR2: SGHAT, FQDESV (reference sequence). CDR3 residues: CASRHSGIGELFF. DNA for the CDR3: TGTGCCAGCCGACATAGCGGGATCGGGGAGCTGTTTTTT.

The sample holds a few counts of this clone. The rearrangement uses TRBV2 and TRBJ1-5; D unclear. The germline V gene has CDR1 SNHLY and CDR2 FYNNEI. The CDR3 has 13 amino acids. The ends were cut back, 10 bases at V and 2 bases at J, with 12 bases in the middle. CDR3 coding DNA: TGTGCCACGAGGAGGGATGGCAATCAGCCCCAGCATTTT. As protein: CATRRDGNQPQHF.

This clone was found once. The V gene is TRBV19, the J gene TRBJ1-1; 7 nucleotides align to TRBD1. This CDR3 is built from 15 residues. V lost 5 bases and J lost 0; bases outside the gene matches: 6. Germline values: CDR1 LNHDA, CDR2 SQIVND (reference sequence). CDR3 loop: CASSARQGLNTEAFF. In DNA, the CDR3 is TGTGCCAGTAGTGCGAGACAGGGCCTGAACACTGAAGCTTTCTTT.

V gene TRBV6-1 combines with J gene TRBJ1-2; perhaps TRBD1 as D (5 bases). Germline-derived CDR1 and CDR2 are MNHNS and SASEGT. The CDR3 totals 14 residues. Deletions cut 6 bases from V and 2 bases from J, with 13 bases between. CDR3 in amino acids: CASRKTDMNYGYTF. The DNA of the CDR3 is TGTGCCAGCAGGAAGACGGACATGAACTATGGCTACACCTTC.

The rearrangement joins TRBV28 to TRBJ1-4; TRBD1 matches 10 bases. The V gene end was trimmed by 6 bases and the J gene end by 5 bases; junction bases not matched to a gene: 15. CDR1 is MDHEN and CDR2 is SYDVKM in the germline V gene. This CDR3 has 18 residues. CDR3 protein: CASSLWTGGQPGNEKLFF. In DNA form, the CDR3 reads TGTGCCAGCAGCCTCTGGACAGGGGGACAACCGGGAAATGAAAAACTGTTTTTT. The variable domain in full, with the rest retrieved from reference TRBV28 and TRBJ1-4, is DVKVTQSSRYLVKRTGEKVFLECVQDMDHENMFWYRQDPGLGLRLIYFSYDVKMKEKGDIPEGYSVSREKKERFSLILESASTNQTSMYLCASSLWTGGQPGNEKLFFGSGTQLSVL.

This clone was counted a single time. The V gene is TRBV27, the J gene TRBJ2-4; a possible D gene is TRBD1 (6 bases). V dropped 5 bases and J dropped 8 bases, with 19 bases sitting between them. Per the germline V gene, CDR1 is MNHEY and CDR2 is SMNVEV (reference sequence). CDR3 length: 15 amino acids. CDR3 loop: CASSRWGLTGDIQYF. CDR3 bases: TGTGCCAGCAGTAGGTGGGGGCTTACTGGGGACATTCAGTACTTC.

CDR3 nucleotides: TGTGCCAGCAGCCCTTGGGCCACAGATACGCAGTATTTT. This gives the protein CASSPWATDTQYF. The chain couples TRBV9 to TRBJ2-3; no reliable D call. CDR3 length: 13 amino acids. Trimming cost V 4 bases and J 2 bases, with 8 bases left between them. CDR1 is SGDLS and CDR2 is YYNGEE in the germline V gene.